Listed here are 22 T cell receptor beta chains from one sample, sequenced in a study of T-cell reconstitution after alpha-beta-depleted transplantation in children (dated by TCRdb to 2016 to 2018). Library method: PCR. This sample was sequenced with an Illumina HiSeq 2500. TCR library preparation used molecular barcoding, with unique molecular identifiers applied to normalize quantification of the TCRbeta repertoire. Through fastp at Q25 and MiXCR, TCRdb rebuilt clones from the public reads, retaining in-frame beta chains. Entries that share a CDR3 protein sequence are merged under the most common genes and DNA. The sample has 600,000 to 700,000 distinct CDR3 sequences on record, about 15% of them singletons. The ten largest clones capture 0.85% to 1.3% of the sample. The source material was PBMCs from the stem cell graft donor, sampled from the stem cell graft. These receptors came from a human donor who donated a stem cell graft to a child with acute myeloid leukemia.

There are many counts of this clonotype. This chain connects TRBV29-1 to TRBJ2-7; D perhaps matches TRBD1 (5 bases). The CDR3 consists of 14 residues. Germline V CDR1 and CDR2: SQVTM, ANQGSEA. The ends were cut back, 7 bases at V and 2 bases at J, with 18 bases in the middle. Written as DNA, the CDR3 is TGCAGCGCCATTGGGGCACTGGGCACCTACGAGCAGTACTTC. It is translated as CSAIGALGTYEQYF.

Worth noting for this clonotype: Since a much larger clone is just one base distant, this may be a read error. This chain links TRBV7-2 with TRBJ1-5, with no clear D. The CDR3 extends over 14 amino acids. Germline V gene sequence: CDR1 SGHTA, CDR2 FQGNSA. The CDR3 DNA reads as TGTGCCAGCAGCTTAGCAGTTAGCAATCAGACCCAGCATTTT. Protein product: CASSLAVSNQTQHF. Filled out from reference TRBV7-2 and TRBJ1-5, the complete variable domain reads GAGVSQSPSNKVTEKGKDVELRCDPISGHTALYWYRQSLGQGLEFLIYFQGNSAPDKSGLPSDRFSAERTGGSVSTLTIQRTQQEDSAVYLCASSLAVSNQTQHFGDGTRLSIL.

This clonotype appeared many times. This sequence joins TRBV29-1 and TRBJ2-1; 8 nucleotides match TRBD2. This CDR3 region has 13 residues. Losses at the gene ends were 4 bases for V and 9 bases for J; bases not matched to a gene: 8. Germline CDR1 reads SQVTM; CDR2 reads ANQGSEA. The chain's CDR3 is CSVVAGGGGEQFF. CDR3 sequence (DNA): TGCAGCGTTGTGGCGGGGGGCGGGGGTGAGCAGTTCTTC.

The chain uses TRBV5-1 and TRBJ1-6; the match to TRBD1 covers 7 bases. The CDR3 totals 15 residues. The trim removed 3 bases at V and 7 bases at J, leaving 7 bases unmatched. Germline V gives CDR1 SGHRS, CDR2 YFSETQ. The CDR3 region has the DNA TGCGCCAGCAGCTCGACGGGACAGTTCAATTCACCCCTCCACTTT. It is translated as CASSSTGQFNSPLHF.

This clonotype was picked up many times. The chain is built from TRBV9 and TRBJ1-5; D ambiguous. The CDR3 runs to 14 residues. V was trimmed by 3 bases and J by 1 base, leaving 8 bases between them. The germline CDR1 and CDR2 sequences are SGDLS and YYNGEE. Here the CDR3 DNA reads TGTGCCAGCAGCGCGGATCCGAGCAATCAGCCCCAGCATTTT. Translation: CASSADPSNQPQHF.

This clonotype was found many times. The chain links TRBV12-3 or TRBV12-4 to TRBJ2-1, with 8 bases lining up with TRBD2. V was pared by 6 bases and J by 4 bases, with 11 bases of the junction left unmatched. The length of the CDR3 is 16 residues. CDR3 in DNA: TGTGCCAGCAGGCCCCGGGGCGGGGGGAATTACAATGAGCAGTTCTTC. Its translation: CASRPRGGGNYNEQFF.

This clonotype was seen ten or more times. The chain links TRBV20-1 to TRBJ1-1; no clear D gene. CDR3 length equals 13 residues. CDR1 and CDR2 (germline): DFQATT, SNEGSKA (reference sequence). The V end lost 6 bases, the J end lost 0 bases, and 11 bases lay between the germline ends. CDR3 protein: CSAPSRLNTEAFF. CDR3 nucleotide sequence: TGCAGTGCCCCGTCCCGGTTGAACACTGAAGCTTTCTTT.

This clonotype occurred many times. V usage is TRBV20-1 and J usage is TRBJ2-5, with a weak D call TRBD1 (5 bases). CDR3 length equals 15 residues. The V and J ends lost 3 bases and 1 base respectively, with 15 bases between them. The V gene's germline CDR1 is DFQATT and CDR2 SNEGSKA (reference sequence). In nucleotides, the CDR3 is TGCAGTGCTAGCCAAACCGACAGATTCCAAGAGACCCAGTACTTC. Translating it yields CSASQTDRFQETQYF.

This clonotype was observed at least ten times. This rearrangement joins TRBV20-1 to TRBJ1-3; a weak D match, TRBD1 (5 bases). CDR3 length: 14 amino acids. The V end was cut by 6 bases, the J end by 4 bases, with 16 bases between. Germline V gene data show CDR1 as DFQATT and CDR2 as SNEGSKA (reference sequence). This CDR3 is CSATSRREGNTIYF. For the CDR3, the DNA is TGCAGTGCCACATCCCGCAGGGAAGGAAACACCATATATTTT.

J is TRBJ2-3 and V is TRBV7-9; 15 bases are shared with TRBD2. V dropped 4 bases and J dropped 4; count of bases not matched to a gene: 6. Per germline, CDR1 SEHNR and CDR2 FQNEAQ (reference sequence). This CDR3 is built from 17 residues. The CDR3 coding sequence is TGTGCCAGCAGCTCCAGGACTAGCGGGGGGGCTGCAGATACGCAGTATTTT. Amino acids: CASSSRTSGGAADTQYF.

In this sample, this clonotype turned up once. The chain joins TRBV2 to TRBJ1-1; a weak D match, TRBD1 (6 bases). V lost 6 bases and J 7 bases, leaving 12 bases between the germline ends. CDR1 and CDR2 from the germline V gene are SNHLY and FYNNEI. The CDR3 loop spans 12 amino acids. CDR3 in DNA: TGTGCCAGCAGCCGGACAGAGCTTGAAGCTTTCTTT. This translates into CASSRTELEAFF.

The chain links TRBV11-2 to TRBJ2-3; D perhaps matches TRBD1 (6 bases). Germline-derived CDR1 and CDR2 are SGHAT and FQNNGV. CDR3 length: 13 residues. V gave up 5 bases and J gave up 7 bases, with 13 bases separating them. CDR3 sequence (DNA): TGTGCCAGCAGCGATCCGGGACACAATACGCAGTATTTT. Translated: CASSDPGHNTQYF.

This clonotype has just a few counts. The chain recombines TRBV5-1 with TRBJ1-1; D is unresolved. The CDR3 is 15 amino acids. The V and J ends lost 1 base and 4 bases respectively, with 14 bases between them. Germline values: CDR1 SGHRS, CDR2 YFSETQ. The CDR3 nucleotides read TGCGCCAGCAGCTTGTTTCGGTCAGCGGTCACTGAAGCTTTCTTT. It is translated as CASSLFRSAVTEAFF.

This clonotype came up many times. This chain links TRBV6-5 with TRBJ2-2; 7 nucleotides match TRBD2. J lost 3 bases, V lost 2 bases, and 0 bases had no gene match. This CDR3 has 14 amino acids. Germline V gives CDR1 MNHEY, CDR2 SVGAGI. This CDR3 is CASSYSGDTGELFF. The CDR3 DNA reads TGTGCCAGCAGTTACAGCGGGGACACCGGGGAGCTGTTTTTT.

The table lists this clonotype with a few counts. CDR3 region: CASSLGLAGDSTDTQYF. The CDR3 region has the DNA TGTGCCAGCAGCTTAGGACTAGCGGGGGATTCCACAGATACGCAGTATTTT. The gene calls are TRBV7-2 and TRBJ2-3; 12 positions match TRBD2. The J segment lost 2 bases and the V segment lost 1 base, leaving 4 bases of the junction unmatched. The CDR3 length is 17 residues. Germline-derived CDR1 and CDR2 are SGHTA and FQGNSA.

This clonotype was detected many times. J is TRBJ1-1 and V is TRBV13; tentative D call: TRBD1 (6 bases). Germline values: CDR1 PRHDT, CDR2 FYEKMQ (reference sequence). V was shortened by 5 bases and J by 5 bases, with 12 bases between the two germline ends. This CDR3 comprises 13 residues. The CDR3, as DNA: TGTGCCAGCAGCGCAAACAGGGAAACTGAAGCTTTCTTT. Its translation is CASSANRETEAFF. The full variable domain, its missing parts supplied by reference TRBV13 and TRBJ1-1, is AAGVIQSPRHLIKEKRETATLKCYPIPRHDTVYWYQQGPGQDPQFLISFYEKMQSDKGSIPDRFSAQQFSDYHSELNMSSLELGDSALYFCASSANRETEAFFGQGTRLTVV.

A few counts support this clonotype. The chain has TRBV12-3 or TRBV12-4 and TRBJ2-7, with TRBD1 identical over 9 bases. The CDR3 has 19 residues. V lost 2 bases, J lost 1 base, and 15 bases stayed unmatched. The CDR3 DNA reads as TGTGCCAGCAGTTTATCTTGGGCCCTACGGGACAGGGTTTCCTACGAGCAGTACTTC. It translates to CASSLSWALRDRVSYEQYF.

This clonotype was counted at least ten times. This CDR3 is CSVATSVNTEAFF. CDR3 DNA sequence: TGCAGCGTTGCGACTTCTGTGAACACTGAAGCTTTCTTT. The rearrangement links TRBV29-1 to TRBJ1-1, with D unclear. The V and J ends lost 4 bases and 0 bases respectively, with 9 bases between them. The CDR3 has 13 amino acids. The germline gives CDR1 SQVTM, CDR2 ANQGSEA.

The V gene is TRBV12-3 or TRBV12-4, the J gene TRBJ2-1, with TRBD1 identical over 8 bases. The CDR3 extends over 13 amino acids. Unmatched junction bases numbered 7, after V lost 11 bases and J lost 4 bases. The CDR3 sequence is CAVQGQGYNEQFF. The CDR3, as DNA: TGTGCCGTTCAAGGACAGGGATACAATGAGCAGTTCTTC.

This sequence joins TRBV27 and TRBJ2-2, with D uncertain. This CDR3 region has 14 residues. Trimming stripped 0 bases from V and 5 bases from J, with 7 bases between. Germline-derived CDR1 and CDR2 are MNHEY and SMNVEV (reference sequence). The CDR3 DNA sequence: TGTGCCAGCAGTTTATCGGCGGAGACCGGGGAGCTGTTTTTT. This codes for CASSLSAETGELFF.

This clonotype appeared many times. The V call is TRBV13, the J call TRBJ2-1; 7 positions match TRBD2. After removal of 2 bases from V and 8 bases from J, the junction contained 15 bases not matched to a gene. Germline-derived CDR1 and CDR2 are PRHDT and FYEKMQ (reference sequence). The CDR3 runs 17 residues. The CDR3 spells CASSLPPGLEGEDEQFF. The CDR3 DNA sequence: TGTGCCAGCAGCTTACCCCCCGGACTAGAGGGAGAGGATGAGCAGTTCTTC.

The rearrangement joins TRBV7-6 to TRBJ1-1; D is uncertain. Trimming took 11 bases from V and 3 from J, leaving 16 bases between them. Germline values: CDR1 SGHVS, CDR2 FNYEAQ. This CDR3 region has 13 residues. The CDR3 DNA sequence: TGTGCCTCGGCCCATAATAGGGACACTGAAGCTTTCTTT. Translation gives CASAHNRDTEAFF.